This entry concerns a single T cell receptor (beta chain). The antigen remains undetermined. The sequenced template was cDNA made from the entire isolated RNA. Some clones are missing from TCRdb's copy, which holds only in-frame ones; the method was immunoSEQ multiplex PCR. Here the sample spans hundreds of thousands of clones, roughly 13% being singletons. This CDR3 is 11 amino acids long. CDR1 and CDR2 (germline): LNHDA, SQIVND (reference sequence). V was pared by 1 base and J by 10 bases, with 5 bases between. The sample is drawn from a study of beta chain features in type 1 diabetes. Overall study findings and caveats: Shorter TCRB CDR3s, moderately but significantly so, were found in Type 1 diabetes patients in all four CD4+ subsets.

The clonotype was recovered from a man between 18 and 35 years old with type 1 diabetes. The rearrangement links TRBV19 to TRBJ2-1; the D is unclear. The source material was naive CD4+ T cells from blood. CDR3 loop: CASSIVSEQFF. In nucleotides, the CDR3 is TGTGCCAGTAGTATAGTCAGCGAGCAGTTCTTC.